One and the same sample provided the 22 T cell receptor beta chains below, sequenced in a study of early T cells in non-severe SARS-CoV-2 infection. MiXCR, run by TCRdb on the 5' RACE reads, gives a single entry per CDR3 protein. The sample has around 27,000 distinct CDR3 sequences, about 5.7% seen once. Sequencing was performed on whole blood. All receptors come from an adult who was a healthcare worker with PCR-confirmed SARS-CoV-2 infection or an uninfected control (not recorded which).

The gene calls are TRBV19 and TRBJ2-2, with TRBD2 matching 7 bases. The CDR3 contains 16 residues. Looked up from germline, CDR1 is LNHDA and CDR2 is SQIVND (reference sequence). V lost 6 bases to trimming and J lost 3 bases; unmatched junction nucleotides: 10. CDR3: CASSMSPGLYTGELFF. Written as DNA, the CDR3 is TGTGCCAGTAGCATGTCGCCGGGACTATACACCGGGGAGCTGTTTTTT.

This clonotype was seen ten or more times. The chain couples TRBV20-1 to TRBJ2-5, with a tentative D call TRBD2 (5 bases). The V and J ends lost 3 bases and 2 bases respectively, with 16 bases between them. This CDR3 has 15 residues. Germline assignment: CDR1 DFQATT and CDR2 SNEGSKA (reference sequence). The CDR3 protein is CSASVRVWEQETQYF. The CDR3 DNA is TGCAGTGCTAGTGTCCGGGTATGGGAGCAAGAGACCCAGTACTTC.

The table lists this clonotype with a few counts. Germline is not matched at one junction end, which may reflect a read error. This rearrangement joins TRBV10-3 to TRBJ1-3; D is unresolved. From germline, CDR1 is ENHRY and CDR2 SYGVKD. CDR3 length equals 13 residues. The CDR3 loop is CAIRPSSENTIYF. As DNA, the CDR3 is TGTGCCATCAGGCCGAGCTCTGAAAACACCATATATTTT.

This clonotype was seen ten or more times. The chain couples TRBV6-2 or TRBV6-3 to TRBJ1-2; 7 bases fit TRBD1. The junction had 14 bases not matched to a gene; V was cut back by 0 bases and J by 7 bases. Germline CDR1 and CDR2: MNHEY and SVGEGT. This CDR3 is built from 17 residues. The CDR3 here is CASSYSWTARRDSGYTF. CDR3 DNA: TGTGCCAGCAGTTACTCTTGGACTGCCCGACGGGACAGTGGCTACACCTTC.

This clonotype has a count of ten or more. The chain combines TRBV19 with TRBJ1-2, with TRBD1 identical over 9 bases. Trimming cost V 7 bases and J 4 bases; bases outside gene matches: 7. The CDR3 is 14 residues long. CDR1 LNHDA and CDR2 SQIVND come from the germline V gene (reference sequence). The DNA for the CDR3 is TGTGCCAGTACCGTAACAGGGGGCGGCTATGGCTACACCTTC. Translated, it gives CASTVTGGGYGYTF.

This clonotype has a count of ten or more. The CDR3 coding sequence is TGTGCCAGCAGTGAAAAAGTGGGCAGGGGGACGCTTCGCACTGAAGCTTTCTTT. It specifies CASSEKVGRGTLRTEAFF. The gene calls are TRBV25-1 and TRBJ1-1; 7 positions match TRBD1. The V gene's germline CDR1 is MGHDK and CDR2 SYGVNS. The J segment lost 4 bases and the V segment lost 2 bases, leaving 16 bases of the junction unmatched. The CDR3 is 18 residues long.

This clonotype was counted many times. Germline is not matched at one junction end, which may reflect a read error. The V and J genes are TRBV4-2 and TRBJ2-2; tentative D call: TRBD1 (5 bases). The CDR3 extends over 16 amino acids. Per the germline V gene, CDR1 is LGHNA and CDR2 is YNFKEQ. As DNA, the CDR3 is TGTGCCAGCAGCCAAGCCCAGGGTCGCAACACCAGGGAGCTGTTTTTT. Its protein product is CASSQAQGRNTRELFF.

This clonotype was detected ten times or more. J is TRBJ1-2 and V is TRBV11-2; 7 positions match TRBD1. Germline V gives CDR1 SGHAT, CDR2 FQNNGV. Trimming removed 5 bases from V and 1 base from J; junction bases left unmatched: 10. This CDR3 is 16 amino acids long. The CDR3 protein is CASSPRAQGRNYGYTF. In DNA, the CDR3 is TGTGCCAGCAGCCCCAGGGCACAGGGGCGTAACTATGGCTACACCTTC.

This clonotype was recorded a few times. The chain links TRBV6-2 or TRBV6-3 to TRBJ2-5; D may be TRBD1 (6 bases). The CDR3 runs to 12 residues. The germline V gene encodes CDR1 MNHEY and CDR2 SVGEGT. V lost 9 bases and J lost 4, with 12 bases in between. CDR3 loop: CASSMGAETQYF. DNA of the CDR3: TGTGCCAGTTCCATGGGGGCAGAGACCCAGTACTTC.

This chain uses TRBV20-1 with TRBJ2-5; no reliable D call. This CDR3 is 12 amino acids long. CDR1 and CDR2 from the germline V gene are DFQATT and SNEGSKA (reference sequence). Trimming took off 4 bases at V and 1 base at J, with 7 bases between the two ends. CDR3 coding DNA: TGCAGTGCTACCTTAACCCAAGAGACCCAGTACTTC. It is translated as CSATLTQETQYF.

This clonotype has only a few counts. The chain recombines TRBV18 with TRBJ2-7; maybe TRBD1 (5 bases). The CDR3 spans 15 residues. CDR1 and CDR2 from the germline V gene are KGHSH and LQKENI. The germline V and J ends were trimmed by 3 bases and 3 bases, with 15 bases remaining between them. This chain's CDR3 is CASSPESRAGYEQYF. CDR3 DNA sequence: TGTGCCAGCTCACCGGAATCCAGGGCTGGCTACGAGCAGTACTTC. Looking up the rest from reference TRBV18 and TRBJ2-7 gives the full variable domain: NAGVMQNPRHLVRRRGQEARLRCSPMKGHSHVYWYRQLPEEGLKFMVYLQKENIIDESGMPKERFSAEFPKEGPSILRIQQVVRGDSAAYFCASSPESRAGYEQYFGPGTRLTVT.

Many counts were recorded for this clonotype. The V and J genes are TRBV5-1 and TRBJ1-1; D is uncertain. The CDR3 totals 14 residues. From germline, CDR1 is SGHRS and CDR2 YFSETQ. V lost 4 bases, J lost 3 bases, and 13 bases lay in between. The DNA for the CDR3 is TGCGCCAGCAGCCCGGAGAGCGGGTACACTGAAGCTTTCTTT. Translation: CASSPESGYTEAFF.

At least ten counts were recorded for this clonotype. The V and J genes are TRBV1 and TRBJ2-2; the table's TRBD1 call for D was not verified on the DNA. TRBV1 is shown as a pseudogene. This CDR3 comprises 16 residues. Here the CDR3 reads CTSSQVGRDHTGELFF. In DNA form, the CDR3 reads TGCACCAGCAGCCAAGTGGGCAGGGACCACACCGGGGAGCTGTTTTTT.

This clonotype occurred many times. This rearrangement joins TRBV20-1 to TRBJ1-1, with no clear D. Germline V CDR1 and CDR2: DFQATT, SNEGSKA (reference sequence). The V end lost 1 base, the J end lost 10 bases, and 16 bases lay between the germline ends. This CDR3 region has 13 residues. CDR3 nucleotides: TGCAGTGCTAGAGGCGGAATTGTTGTGTCAGCTTTCTTT. Its protein is CSARGGIVVSAFF.

This clonotype was observed at least ten times. This chain connects TRBV5-4 to TRBJ2-3, with 9 bases matching TRBD1. Germline values: CDR1 SGHNT, CDR2 YYREEE (reference sequence). The CDR3 has 16 residues. V gave up 1 base and J gave up 4 bases; unmatched junction bases: 7. The CDR3 region is CASSLSGTGLADTQYF. The CDR3 nucleotides read TGTGCCAGCAGCTTGTCAGGGACAGGGTTGGCAGATACGCAGTATTTT.

J is TRBJ2-5 and V is TRBV12-3 or TRBV12-4; D uncertain. This CDR3 has 11 residues. V lost 5 bases to trimming and J lost 10 bases, with 11 bases between them. CDR3 nucleotides: TGTGCCAGCAGTCCAAGGGTGGTCCAGTACTTC. Translated, it gives CASSPRVVQYF.

This clonotype was recorded at least ten times. The chain employs TRBV30 and TRBJ2-7; 9 bases fit TRBD1. J lost 0 bases, V lost 2 bases, and 5 bases had no gene match. Germline V gene data show CDR1 as GTSNPN and CDR2 as SVGIG (reference sequence). There are 15 residues in the CDR3. Here the CDR3 DNA reads TGTGCCTGGAGTACCGGGACAGGGTACTCCTACGAGCAGTACTTC. This gives the protein CAWSTGTGYSYEQYF.

This clonotype was seen at least ten times. This chain uses TRBV10-3 with TRBJ1-6; a weak D match, TRBD1 (6 bases). V lost 11 bases and J lost 7, with 15 bases in between. The CDR3 contains 13 residues. In germline, CDR1 is ENHRY, CDR2 SYGVKD. The CDR3 DNA sequence: TGTGCCGCCGGGGGCTGGAGCAATTCACCCCTCCACTTT. Its protein product is CAAGGWSNSPLHF.

This clonotype was counted ten times or more. The genes are TRBV6-6 and TRBJ2-5; D ambiguous. V was shortened by 6 bases and J by 1 base, with 12 bases between the two germline ends. The CDR3 covers 14 residues. Per germline, CDR1 MNHNY and CDR2 SVGAGI (reference sequence). The CDR3 DNA is TGTGCCAGCAGCACCGGAGTAGGCCAAGAGACCCAGTACTTC. Protein: CASSTGVGQETQYF.

This rearrangement joins TRBV20-1 to TRBJ1-1, with TRBD1 identical over 9 bases. The V gene end was trimmed by 2 bases and the J gene end by 5 bases; junction bases not matched to a gene: 3. Looked up from germline, CDR1 is DFQATT and CDR2 is SNEGSKA (reference sequence). The CDR3 has 13 residues. CDR3 protein: CSARNRGLTEAFF. The CDR3 region has the DNA TGCAGTGCTAGAAACAGGGGGCTGACTGAAGCTTTCTTT.

Many counts were recorded for this clonotype. The CDR3 loop reads CASSPQESYNEQFF. The CDR3 DNA is TGTGCCAGCTCACCACAGGAAAGCTACAATGAGCAGTTCTTC. The chain carries TRBV18 and TRBJ2-1; no clear D gene. CDR3 length equals 14 residues. The germline V gene has CDR1 KGHSH and CDR2 LQKENI. V lost 1 base and J lost 3, with 7 bases in between.

This rearrangement joins TRBV4-1 to TRBJ2-7; no definite D call. This CDR3 is built from 17 residues. Per the germline V gene, CDR1 is MGHRA and CDR2 is YSYEKL. Trimming left V 4 bases short and J 3 bases short, with 22 bases between. In nucleotides, the CDR3 is TGCGCCAGCAGCCCAAAGAGTGCACAGTCGGCCTTCTACGAGCAGTACTTC. This encodes CASSPKSAQSAFYEQYF.